The 25 T cell receptor beta chains below were found in one sample sequenced in a study of blood T cells in healthy people across ages. A second PCR, run for roughly 7 to 12 cycles, used a sample-barcoded 5' primer plus a J-beta primer mix. TCRdb re-analysed the 5' RACE reads in MiXCR, keeping a single row per CDR3 protein. This sample has some 1,000,000 distinct CDR3 sequences, with approximately 25% found just once. This same sample was also taken into another study, of T cells of mothers and their children.

The sample consisted of blood. The receptor set was obtained from a girl aged 2 to 9 in good health.

This clonotype was observed at least ten times. The V gene is TRBV7-2, the J gene TRBJ1-2; no firm D call. This CDR3 spans 11 amino acids. Trimming took off 5 bases at V and 0 bases at J, with 1 base between the two ends. Germline loops: CDR1 SGHTA, CDR2 FQGNSA. For the CDR3, the DNA is TGTGCCAGCAGCACTAACTATGGCTACACCTTC. Protein product: CASSTNYGYTF.

In this sample, this clonotype turned up a few times. The J gene is TRBJ1-1, the V gene TRBV11-2; 7 positions match TRBD1. There are 15 residues in the CDR3. The V segment lost 3 bases and the J segment 4 bases; nucleotides outside the gene matches: 8. Germline V CDR1 and CDR2: SGHAT, FQNNGV. The CDR3 bases are TGTGCCAGCAGCTTTTCTACAGGGGTGAGCACTGAAGCTTTCTTT. This sequence encodes CASSFSTGVSTEAFF.

This clonotype was counted a few times. The V call is TRBV7-9, the J call TRBJ2-5; D unresolved. The CDR3 is 14 amino acids. Germline CDR1 SEHNR, CDR2 FQNEAQ (reference sequence). Between the trimmed V and J ends, which lost 1 base and 3 bases, there was a span of 9 bases. In DNA form, the CDR3 reads TGTGCCAGCAGCTTAGTTTTCAGTGAAGAGACCCAGTACTTC. Translated, it gives CASSLVFSEETQYF.

This clonotype appeared once. The chain is built from TRBV12-3 or TRBV12-4 and TRBJ2-1, with D tentatively TRBD1 (6 bases). The CDR3 covers 12 residues. V lost 7 bases, J lost 7 bases, and 11 bases lay in between. DNA of the CDR3: TGTGCCAGCATCCAACAGGGAAATGAGCAGTTCTTC. It encodes CASIQQGNEQFF.

This clonotype was detected once. This rearrangement joins TRBV5-6 to TRBJ2-1, with D possibly matching TRBD2 (7 bases). Germline loops: CDR1 SGHDT, CDR2 YYEEEE. Trimming removed 4 bases from V and 6 bases from J, with 20 bases in between. CDR3 length: 16 amino acids. Written as DNA, the CDR3 is TGTGCCAGCAGCAGGTGGAAGGGGGGAGGGGGCAATGAGCAGTTCTTC. Amino acids: CASSRWKGGGGNEQFF.

In its sample, this clonotype was seen a few times. The V and J genes are TRBV6-5 and TRBJ1-2, with D unresolved. The germline gives CDR1 MNHEY, CDR2 SVGAGI. The CDR3 is made up of 13 amino acids. V was shortened by 2 bases and J by 2 bases, with 6 bases between the two germline ends. The CDR3 protein is CASSYVRNYGYTF. The CDR3 bases are TGTGCCAGCAGTTACGTACGGAACTATGGCTACACCTTC.

The J gene is TRBJ2-5, the V gene TRBV20-1, with 11 bases fitting TRBD2. The CDR3 extends over 16 amino acids. Trimming removed 0 bases from V and 5 bases from J; junction bases left unmatched: 8. From germline, CDR1 is DFQATT and CDR2 SNEGSKA (reference sequence). CDR3 amino acids: CSARELAGVPIETQYF. The DNA of the CDR3 is TGCAGTGCTAGAGAACTAGCGGGAGTACCGATCGAGACCCAGTACTTC.

Notes on this clonotype: One end of the junction does not line up with germline, which may come from a read error. The chain links TRBV7-9 to TRBJ2-3; 9 bases align to TRBD2. The CDR3 length is 14 residues. Germline CDR1 and CDR2: SEHNR and FQNEAQ (reference sequence). CDR3 region: CASRLAGATDTQYF. For the CDR3, the DNA is TGTGCCAGCAGATTAGCGGGAGCCACAGATACGCAGTATTTT.

This clonotype was found many times. This chain links TRBV4-3 with TRBJ2-7; 7 bases align to TRBD1. The J segment lost 5 bases and the V segment lost 0 bases, leaving 7 bases of the junction unmatched. The CDR3 runs 15 residues. Germline loops: CDR1 LGHNA, CDR2 YSLEER. The DNA for the CDR3 is TGCGCCAGCAGCCAAGATAGGGACAGTTCGGACGAGCAGTACTTC. Encoded protein: CASSQDRDSSDEQYF.

This clonotype was observed a handful of times. The chain has TRBV12-3 or TRBV12-4 and TRBJ2-5; D call uncertain. Trimming shortened V by 3 bases and J by 7 bases, and 6 bases separated the two germline ends. The CDR3 is 11 amino acids. The CDR3 region is CASSFEATQYF. The CDR3 DNA sequence: TGTGCCAGCAGTTTCGAAGCGACCCAGTACTTC.

V and J are TRBV2 and TRBJ1-3; 8 bases map to TRBD1. The germline V gene encodes CDR1 SNHLY and CDR2 FYNNEI. The CDR3 extends over 12 amino acids. The junction had 10 bases not matched to a gene; V was cut back by 6 bases and J by 15 bases. The CDR3 nucleotides read TGTGCCAGCAGCGGGCGGACAGGGCAGGGATATTTT. Translating gives CASSGRTGQGYF.

The rearrangement joins TRBV7-9 to TRBJ2-5, with a possible D match to TRBD2 (5 bases). Trimming pared 4 bases from V and 2 bases from J, leaving 14 bases between. The germline gives CDR1 SEHNR, CDR2 FQNEAQ (reference sequence). This CDR3 spans 15 amino acids. CDR3 in DNA: TGTGCCAGCAGCTCCGGCCGAGGCGGGCAAGAGACCCAGTACTTC. Its protein is CASSSGRGGQETQYF.

The CDR3 DNA is TGTGCCAGCAGTTTATGGGGGACAGGGGGCATTCAGTACTTC. It yields the protein CASSLWGTGGIQYF. V gene TRBV28 combines with J gene TRBJ2-4, with 11 bases identical to TRBD1. Germline loops: CDR1 MDHEN, CDR2 SYDVKM. V lost 0 bases and J lost 9; bases outside the gene matches: 1. CDR3 length: 14 amino acids.

This clonotype has just a few counts. The chain recombines TRBV9 with TRBJ2-1; perhaps TRBD2 as D (7 bases). The DNA end favors TRBJ2-5, so the J call may be wrong. The CDR3 is 16 residues long. In germline, CDR1 is SGDLS, CDR2 YYNGEE. The DNA of the CDR3 is TGTGCCAGCAGCTTCACGGGGGCGGGGGATTCCGAGACCCAGTACTTC. Protein product: CASSFTGAGDSETQYF.

The chain carries TRBV7-3 and TRBJ2-3; D is unresolved. V was trimmed by 2 bases and J by 3 bases, leaving 9 bases between them. Germline CDR1 and CDR2: SGHTA and FQGTGA. The CDR3 spans 14 residues. CDR3 nucleotide sequence: TGTGCCAGCAGCTTAGGCACCAAAACAGATACGCAGTATTTT. Translation gives CASSLGTKTDTQYF.

This clonotype was found a few times. This rearrangement joins TRBV7-8 to TRBJ2-3; D is uncertain. Germline V gene sequence: CDR1 SGHVS, CDR2 FQNEAQ. Between the trimmed V and J ends, which lost 1 base and 2 bases, there was a span of 16 bases. This CDR3 is 17 amino acids long. Here the CDR3 DNA reads TGTGCCAGCAGCTTAGAAGATCGGTCTAGTACCACAGATACGCAGTATTTT. This translates into CASSLEDRSSTTDTQYF.

The chain joins TRBV6-6 to TRBJ1-2, with TRBD1 as a possible D gene (6 bases). In germline, CDR1 is MNHNY, CDR2 SVGAGI (reference sequence). This CDR3 spans 16 amino acids. The V end was cut by 1 base, the J end by 3 bases, with 15 bases between. This chain's CDR3 is CASSYLRGVGDYGYTF. The CDR3 DNA is TGTGCCAGCAGTTACTTAAGGGGGGTGGGCGACTATGGCTACACCTTC.

This clonotype was observed a few times. The chain's CDR3 is CSARDSWSGRAYEQYF. The DNA for the CDR3 is TGCAGTGCTAGAGATTCTTGGAGCGGGAGGGCATACGAGCAGTACTTC. The chain combines TRBV20-1 with TRBJ2-7; 10 bases line up with TRBD2. Germline CDR1 is DFQATT and CDR2 is SNEGSKA (reference sequence). This CDR3 contains 16 residues. The trim removed 0 bases at V and 4 bases at J, leaving 9 bases unmatched.

This clonotype was found a few times. V and J are TRBV7-2 and TRBJ2-2; tentatively, D is TRBD1 or TRBD2 (5 bases each). CDR3 size: 14 residues. V lost 8 bases, J lost 5 bases, and 15 bases lay in between. Germline V gene sequence: CDR1 SGHTA, CDR2 FQGNSA. The CDR3 bases are TGTGCCAGCGGTTTGGGGGTGAAAACCGGGGAGCTGTTTTTT. It yields the protein CASGLGVKTGELFF. The full variable domain, completed using reference TRBV7-2 and TRBJ2-2, is GAGVSQSPSNKVTEKGKDVELRCDPISGHTALYWYRQSLGQGLEFLIYFQGNSAPDKSGLPSDRFSAERTGGSVSTLTIQRTQQEDSAVYLCASGLGVKTGELFFGEGSRLTVL.

This clonotype came up a few times. The chain couples TRBV15 to TRBJ2-1, with 10 bases fitting TRBD1. The V gene's germline CDR1 is LNHNV and CDR2 YYDKDF (reference sequence). The CDR3 covers 16 residues. J gave up 2 bases and V 0 bases, and 1 base lay outside the gene matches. The CDR3 loop is CATSRDGQGAYNEQFF. DNA of the CDR3: TGTGCCACCAGCAGAGACGGACAGGGGGCCTACAATGAGCAGTTCTTC.

This clonotype was detected a few times. The CDR3 protein is CASSPRTSGLNEQFF. The CDR3 coding sequence is TGTGCCAGCAGCCCCAGGACTAGCGGGTTGAATGAGCAGTTCTTC. V and J are TRBV4-2 and TRBJ2-1; 11 positions agree with TRBD2. The CDR3 has 15 amino acids. Germline V gives CDR1 LGHNA, CDR2 YNFKEQ. With 4 bases clipped from V and 7 bases from J, the junction kept 6 bases outside the gene matches.

The V and J genes are TRBV14 and TRBJ2-1; D unresolved. The end of the DNA fits TRBJ2-7 better, so the J call may be wrong. This CDR3 is 12 amino acids long. Germline V lookup: CDR1 SGHDN, CDR2 FVKESK. The CDR3 sequence is CASSQVAREQYF. The CDR3, as DNA: TGTGCCAGCAGCCAAGTGGCTCGGGAGCAGTACTTC.

The genes are TRBV9 and TRBJ2-3, with 10 bases matching TRBD1. This CDR3 has 16 residues. Germline V gives CDR1 SGDLS, CDR2 YYNGEE. The J segment lost 6 bases and the V segment lost 6 bases, leaving 13 bases of the junction unmatched. CDR3 region: CASTSPRDRGSDTQYF. The CDR3 nucleotides read TGTGCCAGCACCTCTCCCAGGGACAGGGGCTCCGATACGCAGTATTTT. Supplemented by reference TRBV9 and TRBJ2-3, the full variable domain reads DSGVTQTPKHLITATGQRVTLRCSPRSGDLSVYWYQQSLDQGLQFLIQYYNGEERAKGNILERFSAQQFPDLHSELNLSSLELGDSALYFCASTSPRDRGSDTQYFGPGTRLTVL.

This chain's CDR3 is CASSQRGRGLFGELFF. For the CDR3, the DNA is TGTGCCAGCAGCCAGCGGGGCAGGGGGCTTTTTGGGGAGCTGTTTTTT. The chain is built from TRBV3-1 and TRBJ2-2, with 8 positions matching TRBD1. V lost 3 bases, J lost 8 bases, and 11 bases stayed unmatched. The CDR3 covers 16 residues. Germline V gene lookup returns CDR1 LGHDT and CDR2 YNNKEL (reference sequence).

The CDR3 nucleotides read TGCGCCAGCTGTCGCTTCGCTTGGGACTCAGATACGCAGTATTTT. Encoded protein: CASCRFAWDSDTQYF. V is TRBV10-2 and J is TRBJ2-3, with D possibly matching TRBD2 (6 bases). Germline CDR1 WSHSY, CDR2 SAAADI. This CDR3 contains 15 residues. V shed 8 bases and J shed 4 bases, with 19 bases lying between them.